The 24 T cell receptor beta chains below were found in one sample sequenced in a study of shared clonotypes between healthy human individuals (dated by TCRdb to the early 2020s). Receptor amplification or capture employed the immunoSEQ multiplex PCR assay. TCRdb provides this immuneACCESS table in a form limited to in-frame rearrangements. Some clones are lacking; in checked studies, under half of them reflect an unresolved V gene, and why the rest are absent is not known. Within this sample are some 2,000,000 clones, with roughly 94% of them counted one time only. The top ten clonotypes cover roughly 0.13% of the sample. Sequenced: naive CD4+ T cells sorted from blood. The sample's cell subset or site label is to be understood as: CD45RA+ positively selected. These receptor sequences come from a young man in good health.

This clone was counted a single time. V is TRBV7-6 and J is TRBJ2-3, with TRBD2 matching over 9 bases. Germline CDR1 is SGHVS and CDR2 is FNYEAQ. This CDR3 spans 16 amino acids. The ends lost 1 base at V and 4 bases at J; junction bases unmatched: 6. This CDR3 is CASSLGVAGVSDTQYF. The CDR3 nucleotides read TGTGCCAGCAGCTTAGGGGTAGCGGGAGTGTCAGATACGCAGTATTTT.

The chain employs TRBV4-3 and TRBJ2-2; tentative D call: TRBD1 (6 bases). V was pared by 1 base and J by 7 bases, with 13 bases between. CDR1 is LGHNA and CDR2 is YSLEER in the germline V gene. This CDR3 region has 15 residues. Here the CDR3 reads CASSQGYRDNGELFF. The CDR3, as DNA: TGCGCCAGCAGCCAAGGTTACAGGGATAACGGGGAGCTGTTTTTT.

This rearrangement joins TRBV30 to TRBJ1-3, with D perhaps matching TRBD1 (5 bases). Germline V CDR1 and CDR2: GTSNPN, SVGIG (reference sequence). V was cut by 4 bases and J by 0 bases, with 10 bases left in between. There are 14 residues in the CDR3. The DNA for the CDR3 is TGTGCCTGGAAGGGACTTAGCTCTGGAAACACCATATATTTT. Translating it yields CAWKGLSSGNTIYF.

CDR3 in DNA: TGTGCCAGCAGCTTAGATCGAGCGTCTGAGCAGTTCTTC. It encodes CASSLDRASEQFF. The J gene is TRBJ2-1, the V gene TRBV7-9, with D uncertain. CDR3 length: 13 residues. Germline CDR1 and CDR2: SEHNR and FQNEAQ (reference sequence). Deletions cut 1 base from V and 9 bases from J, with 10 bases between.

The rearrangement links TRBV5-1 to TRBJ1-4; maybe TRBD1 (5 bases). This CDR3 contains 13 residues. Deletions cut 5 bases from V and 8 bases from J, with 13 bases between. Germline loops: CDR1 SGHRS, CDR2 YFSETQ. The DNA of the CDR3 is TGCGCCAGCAGGGTGCAAGAGGGGGAAAAACTGTTTTTT. It encodes CASRVQEGEKLFF.

Note on this clone: Within the sample, other DNA sequences also encode this same CDR3. This chain uses TRBV7-9 with TRBJ2-3; D possibly uses TRBD1 or TRBD2 (5 bases each). Germline V gives CDR1 SEHNR, CDR2 FQNEAQ (reference sequence). V was trimmed by 4 bases and J by 0 bases, leaving 11 bases between them. The CDR3 runs to 15 residues. Here the CDR3 DNA reads TGTGCCAGCAGCTCCTCGGGGCGGAGCACAGATACGCAGTATTTT. Its protein is CASSSSGRSTDTQYF.

This clone occurred once. This chain uses TRBV5-1 with TRBJ1-6; D gene unclear. Looked up from germline, CDR1 is SGHRS and CDR2 is YFSETQ. Trimming took off 4 bases at V and 3 bases at J, with 11 bases between the two ends. The CDR3 runs to 15 residues. The CDR3, as DNA: TGCGCCAGCAGCCCGAACGGCCTCTATAATTCACCCCTCCACTTT. Protein sequence: CASSPNGLYNSPLHF.

This clone was recorded at least ten times. The chain links TRBV2 to TRBJ2-5, with TRBD2 as a possible D gene (6 bases). The CDR3 runs to 13 residues. The V gene's germline CDR1 is SNHLY and CDR2 FYNNEI. Trimming cost V 6 bases and J 5 bases, with 13 bases left between them. CDR3 in amino acids: CASRAGLYETQYF. The CDR3 nucleotides are TGTGCCAGCAGGGCGGGACTCTACGAGACCCAGTACTTC. The whole variable domain, filled in from reference TRBV2 and TRBJ2-5, reads EPEVTQTPSHQVTQMGQEVILRCVPISNHLYFYWYRQILGQKVEFLVSFYNNEISEKSEIFDDQFSVERPDGSNFTLKIRSTKLEDSAMYFCASRAGLYETQYFGPGTRLLVL.

The CDR3 is CSVVWQASTRAEQFF. For the CDR3, the DNA is TGCAGCGTTGTCTGGCAGGCCTCAACTAGGGCTGAGCAGTTCTTC. The chain joins TRBV29-1 to TRBJ2-1, with D maybe TRBD2 (5 bases). The CDR3 consists of 15 residues. The V end lost 4 bases, the J end lost 9 bases, and 22 bases lay between the germline ends. The V gene's germline CDR1 is SQVTM and CDR2 ANQGSEA.

The chain is built from TRBV11-2 and TRBJ2-7; 7 bases agree with TRBD2. V was clipped by 0 bases and J by 0 bases; unmatched bases: 2. Germline loops: CDR1 SGHAT, CDR2 FQNNGV. CDR3 length equals 15 residues. CDR3 nucleotide sequence: TGTGCCAGCAGCTTAGAGGGAGGGTACTCCTACGAGCAGTACTTC. It specifies CASSLEGGYSYEQYF.

V is TRBV5-6 and J is TRBJ2-7; D is perhaps TRBD1 (6 bases). Germline CDR1 and CDR2: SGHDT and YYEEEE. The V end was cut by 4 bases, the J end by 2 bases, with 19 bases between. The CDR3 is 16 residues long. This chain's CDR3 is CASSITQGLQAYEQYF. DNA of the CDR3: TGTGCCAGCAGCATAACTCAGGGGCTACAAGCCTACGAGCAGTACTTC. The whole variable domain, filled in from reference TRBV5-6 and TRBJ2-7, reads DAGVTQSPTHLIKTRGQQVTLRCSPKSGHDTVSWYQQALGQGPQFIFQYYEEEERQRGNFPDRFSGHQFPNYSSELNVNALLLGDSALYLCASSITQGLQAYEQYFGPGTRLTVT.

The chain recombines TRBV4-3 with TRBJ2-3, with D tentatively TRBD2 (5 bases). This CDR3 comprises 20 residues. Trimming shortened V by 4 bases and J by 0 bases, and 26 bases separated the two germline ends. Germline CDR1 reads LGHNA; CDR2 reads YSLEER. CDR3: CASSRSQGNWYPGSTDTQYF. The DNA of the CDR3 is TGCGCCAGCAGCCGAAGCCAAGGAAATTGGTATCCGGGGAGCACAGATACGCAGTATTTT.

The rearrangement joins TRBV19 to TRBJ2-5; 13 nucleotides match TRBD2. The CDR3 consists of 17 residues. V lost 4 bases, J lost 4 bases, and 9 bases stayed unmatched. Germline CDR1 and CDR2: LNHDA and SQIVND (reference sequence). CDR3 region: CASSTRTSGGRRETQYF. The DNA for the CDR3 is TGTGCCAGTAGTACCCGGACTAGCGGGGGTCGAAGAGAGACCCAGTACTTC.

The chain couples TRBV5-1 to TRBJ2-3, with D uncertain. Germline CDR1 reads SGHRS; CDR2 reads YFSETQ. This CDR3 contains 14 residues. V lost 0 bases to trimming and J lost 2 bases, with 7 bases between them. CDR3 bases: TGCGCCAGCAGCTTGGCCACGCACACAGATACGCAGTATTTT. Encoded protein: CASSLATHTDTQYF. Variable domain in full (rest from reference TRBV5-1 and TRBJ2-3): KAGVTQTPRYLIKTRGQQVTLSCSPISGHRSVSWYQQTPGQGLQFLFEYFSETQRNKGNFPGRFSGRQFSNSRSEMNVSTLELGDSALYLCASSLATHTDTQYFGPGTRLTVL.

The J gene is TRBJ2-5, the V gene TRBV4-1; TRBD1 matches 7 bases. The J segment lost 5 bases and the V segment lost 6 bases, leaving 12 bases of the junction unmatched. This CDR3 is built from 15 residues. CDR1 MGHRA and CDR2 YSYEKL come from the germline V gene. CDR3 protein: CASRSLQGNGETQYF. In DNA, the CDR3 is TGCGCCAGCAGATCCTTACAGGGGAATGGGGAGACCCAGTACTTC.

The chain is built from TRBV30 and TRBJ1-3; D may be TRBD1 (5 bases). Trimming removed 0 bases from V and 0 bases from J, with 12 bases in between. Germline CDR1 GTSNPN, CDR2 SVGIG (reference sequence). There are 16 residues in the CDR3. CDR3 DNA: TGTGCCTGGAGTGTACTGAAAGGGGCCTCTGGAAACACCATATATTTT. Translated: CAWSVLKGASGNTIYF.

The V call is TRBV7-2, the J call TRBJ2-2; D is ambiguous. The V end was cut by 3 bases, the J end by 7 bases, with 6 bases between. Germline values: CDR1 SGHTA, CDR2 FQGNSA. The CDR3 is 12 residues long. CDR3 sequence reads: CASSFFVGELFF. The CDR3 region has the DNA TGTGCCAGCAGCTTTTTCGTCGGGGAGCTGTTTTTT.

This clone was recorded only once. This chain uses TRBV7-2 with TRBJ1-4; no definite D call. The CDR3 spans 15 residues. Trimming removed 1 base from V and 1 base from J, with 7 bases in between. Germline V gene data show CDR1 as SGHTA and CDR2 as FQGNSA. This CDR3 is CASSLGGVTNEKLFF. CDR3 sequence (DNA): TGTGCCAGCAGCTTAGGCGGGGTAACTAATGAAAAACTGTTTTTT.

This chain connects TRBV6-1 to TRBJ1-5; 9 bases map to TRBD1. This CDR3 contains 14 residues. The germline CDR1 and CDR2 sequences are MNHNS and SASEGT. V gave up 11 bases and J gave up 7 bases; unmatched junction bases: 12. The CDR3 region is CAARGQGNWQPQHF. Written as DNA, the CDR3 is TGTGCCGCGAGGGGACAGGGAAATTGGCAGCCCCAGCATTTT.

The genes are TRBV10-3 and TRBJ2-4, with D possibly being TRBD1 (6 bases). This CDR3 has 13 residues. Trimming pared 3 bases from V and 5 bases from J, leaving 8 bases between. Per the germline V gene, CDR1 is ENHRY and CDR2 is SYGVKD. Here the CDR3 DNA reads TGTGCCATCAGTGAATCAGGGGAAAACATTCAGTACTTC. This codes for CAISESGENIQYF.

The chain has TRBV5-6 and TRBJ1-4; D is unclear. The CDR3 length is 14 residues. V gave up 4 bases and J gave up 2 bases, with 9 bases separating them. Germline CDR1 is SGHDT and CDR2 is YYEEEE. CDR3 sequence: CASSPYGTNEKLFF. In DNA form, the CDR3 reads TGTGCCAGCAGCCCCTATGGGACTAATGAAAAACTGTTTTTT.

This clone was seen just once. This chain links TRBV28 with TRBJ1-2, with D unclear. Trimming took off 7 bases at V and 5 bases at J, with 11 bases between the two ends. The germline V gene has CDR1 MDHEN and CDR2 SYDVKM. This CDR3 spans 12 amino acids. CDR3 protein: CASTSGLYGYTF. In nucleotides, the CDR3 is TGTGCCAGCACCTCGGGTCTTTATGGCTACACCTTC.

The rearrangement links TRBV18 to TRBJ1-1; D is possibly TRBD1 (5 bases). The CDR3 extends over 14 amino acids. Germline assignment: CDR1 KGHSH and CDR2 LQKENI. V was pared by 3 bases and J by 3 bases, with 11 bases between. CDR3 residues: CASSPQQDYTEAFF. Here the CDR3 DNA reads TGTGCCAGCTCACCTCAACAGGATTACACTGAAGCTTTCTTT.

This clone was counted only a few times. The chain recombines TRBV2 with TRBJ1-1, with 7 bases identical to TRBD1. The germline V gene encodes CDR1 SNHLY and CDR2 FYNNEI. The V gene end was trimmed by 5 bases and the J gene end by 5 bases; junction bases not matched to a gene: 8. The length of the CDR3 is 14 residues. In DNA, the CDR3 is TGTGCCAGCAGTCAACGACAGGGACAGACTGAAGCTTTCTTT. This codes for CASSQRQGQTEAFF.